The 5 T cell receptor beta chains presented below share a single source sample, sequenced in a study of cytomegalovirus exposure and HLA in healthy donors. The PCR made use of 60 Vbeta and 13 Jbeta primers. Clones were read by immunoSEQ multiplex PCR, and TCRdb kept only the in-frame ones, dropping some. Seen here are roughly 130,000 clones, roughly 80% observed once, and the top ten hold around 3%. Material: PBMCs. Source of these receptors: a male donor in good health and CMV-seronegative.

V gene TRBV5-6 combines with J gene TRBJ1-3; D ambiguous. The CDR3 consists of 16 residues. Germline V gene sequence: CDR1 SGHDT, CDR2 YYEEEE. V lost 5 bases and J lost 0, with 15 bases in between. As DNA, the CDR3 is TGTGCCAGCAGTTTCCGGACGGGAAGCTCTGGAAACACCATATATTTT. It yields the protein CASSFRTGSSGNTIYF.

This rearrangement joins TRBV4-1 to TRBJ2-7; 9 bases are shared with TRBD2. The trim removed 0 bases at V and 1 base at J, leaving 13 bases unmatched. CDR1 is MGHRA, CDR2 YSYEKL, per germline. This CDR3 region has 19 residues. The CDR3 nucleotides are TGCGCCAGCAGCCAAGAGCCTTCGTTGGGACTAGCACTTTCCTACGAGCAGTACTTC. Protein product: CASSQEPSLGLALSYEQYF.

The CDR3 sequence: CASSQDARSNEQYF. CDR3 sequence (DNA): TGTGCCAGTAGTCAAGACGCCAGGTCCAACGAGCAGTACTTC. This chain links TRBV19 with TRBJ2-7; no firm D call. CDR3 length: 14 amino acids. Between the trimmed V and J ends, which lost 5 bases and 5 bases, there was a span of 16 bases. Germline V lookup: CDR1 LNHDA, CDR2 SQIVND (reference sequence).

Comments on this clone: Its ends do not fully match the called genes, so a read error is possible. The chain links TRBV6-4 to TRBJ2-4; the match to TRBD1 covers 10 bases. The CDR3 runs 17 residues. The germline gives CDR1 MRHNA, CDR2 SNTAGT. CDR3 sequence reads: CASTTRGQGSAKNSQYF. The CDR3 region has the DNA TGTGCCAGCACCACACGGGGACAGGGGTCAGCCAAAAACAGTCAGTACTTC.

The chain has TRBV6-1 and TRBJ1-1; no firm D call. Germline CDR1 MNHNS, CDR2 SASEGT. The V gene lost 5 bases and the J gene lost 0 bases, with 4 bases spanning the gap. CDR3 length: 12 amino acids. The CDR3 coding sequence is TGTGCCAGCAGTCTACTGAACACTGAAGCTTTCTTT. Its translation is CASSLLNTEAFF.